This T cell receptor beta chain was identified in a study of shared clonotypes between healthy human individuals. Looked up from germline, CDR1 is SGHAT and CDR2 is FQNNGV. The CDR3 is 12 amino acids. With 8 bases removed from V and 0 bases from J, the gap between germline ends came to 8 bases. Study-level points and caveats: About 5% was the fraction of naive CD4 clonotypes found shared across several donors.

Naive CD8 isolation took CD45RO-negative cells positively selected for CCR7 and excluded terminally differentiated effector memory CD45RA+ cells. This clone was seen a single time. The antigen remains unidentified. In the same sample, other DNA sequences code for this CDR3. TCRdb's table, derived via immunoSEQ multiplex PCR, lists solely in-frame clones and lacks some. The sample has 2 million or so clones, about 95% seen once. This TCR was recovered from a man aged 18 to 29 in good health. The rearrangement joins TRBV11-2 to TRBJ2-7; D not resolved. What was sequenced was naive CD8+ T cells sorted from blood. The CDR3 sequence is CASRPDSYEQYF. For the CDR3, the DNA is TGTGCCAGCCGACCGGACTCCTACGAGCAGTACTTC.